Listed below are T cell receptor beta chains from one sample, sequenced in a study of graft-versus-host responses after intestinal transplantation. These receptors are not linked to any known antigen. Sequenced by immunoSEQ multiplex PCR; TCRdb stores in-frame clones only, minus some. The sample holds approximately 71,000 clones, about 90% seen once. The sample here was unstimulated CD8+ T cells sorted from spleen or lymph node cells, taken before intestinal transplant. Source of these receptors: a human donor who received an intestinal transplant. Each CDR3 is given with its conserved first and last residue. Each record gives: J gene, V gene, clone size, D gene, CDR3 length, CDR3 protein, CDR3 DNA. A D gene is named only where the DNA matches it firmly. Only part of the rows carry a size: once, few, many, or a class if the clone is expanded.

j_gene: TRBJ1-1
v_gene: TRBV28
abundance: -
d_gene: TRBD1
len: 15
CDR3aa: CASSPQGQADTEAFF
CDR3nt: TGTGCCAGCAGTCCCCAGGGACAGGCGGACACTGAAGCTTTCTTT

j_gene: TRBJ2-1
v_gene: TRBV19
abundance: -
d_gene: TRBD2
len: 16
CDR3aa: CASSILAGRIYNEQFF
CDR3nt: TGTGCCAGTAGTATTCTAGCGGGGCGGATCTACAATGAGCAGTTCTTC

j_gene: TRBJ1-2
v_gene: TRBV27
abundance: -
d_gene: -
len: 13
CDR3aa: CASSLGGNYGYTF
CDR3nt: TGTGCCAGCAGTTTAGGGGGGAACTATGGCTACACCTTC

j_gene: TRBJ2-7
v_gene: TRBV13
abundance: -
d_gene: TRBD1
len: 14
CDR3aa: CASSSRGLTYEQYF
CDR3nt: TGTGCCAGCAGCTCCAGGGGGCTCACCTACGAGCAGTACTTC

j_gene: TRBJ1-2
v_gene: TRBV6-5
abundance: -
d_gene: TRBD1
len: 14
CDR3aa: CASSWDRGYNGYTF
CDR3nt: TGTGCCAGCAGCTGGGACAGGGGGTATAATGGCTACACCTTC

j_gene: TRBJ2-7
v_gene: TRBV4-1
abundance: few
d_gene: -
len: 14
CDR3aa: CASSQQALSYEQYF
CDR3nt: TGCGCCAGCAGCCAGCAGGCTCTCTCCTACGAGCAGTACTTC

j_gene: TRBJ2-6
v_gene: TRBV27
abundance: -
d_gene: -
len: 16
CDR3aa: CASSLTPGAGANVLTF
CDR3nt: TGTGCCAGCAGTTTAACCCCCGGGGCTGGGGCCAACGTCCTGACTTTC

j_gene: TRBJ1-2
v_gene: TRBV27
abundance: -
d_gene: -
len: 14
CDR3aa: CASSDLRGANGYTF
CDR3nt: TGTGCCAGCAGCGATTTGCGGGGGGCGAATGGCTACACCTTC

j_gene: TRBJ2-7
v_gene: TRBV4-1
abundance: -
d_gene: -
len: 16
CDR3aa: CASSDHAGGASYEQYF
CDR3nt: TGCGCCAGCAGCGATCACGCGGGCGGAGCCTCCTACGAGCAGTACTTC

j_gene: TRBJ2-5
v_gene: TRBV9
abundance: -
d_gene: -
len: 14
CDR3aa: CASSVGGSQETQYF
CDR3nt: TGTGCCAGCAGCGTAGGAGGTAGCCAAGAGACCCAGTACTTC

j_gene: TRBJ1-5
v_gene: TRBV10-2
abundance: -
d_gene: -
len: 14
CDR3aa: CASSEQRSNQPQHF
CDR3nt: TGCGCCAGCAGTGAGCAGCGAAGCAATCAGCCCCAGCATTTT

j_gene: TRBJ2-7
v_gene: TRBV10-3
abundance: -
d_gene: TRBD1
len: 13
CDR3aa: CAISGTGADEQYF
CDR3nt: TGTGCCATTTCCGGGACAGGGGCAGACGAGCAGTACTTC

j_gene: TRBJ2-7
v_gene: TRBV28
abundance: -
d_gene: -
len: 12
CDR3aa: CASSLSGYEQYF
CDR3nt: TGTGCCAGCAGTTTATCCGGTTATGAGCAGTACTTC

j_gene: TRBJ2-7
v_gene: TRBV19
abundance: -
d_gene: TRBD2
len: 14
CDR3aa: CASSYSGASYEQYF
CDR3nt: TGTGCCAGTAGTTATAGCGGGGCCTCCTACGAGCAGTACTTC

j_gene: TRBJ2-1
v_gene: TRBV7-7
abundance: -
d_gene: TRBD1
len: 14
CDR3aa: CASSFGTGSGEQFF
CDR3nt: TGTGCTAGCAGCTTTGGGACAGGGTCCGGTGAGCAGTTCTTC

j_gene: TRBJ1-1
v_gene: TRBV5-4
abundance: once
d_gene: TRBD1
len: 17
CDR3aa: CASSFRQGVFPNTEAFF
CDR3nt: TGTGCCAGCAGCTTTAGACAGGGGGTATTTCCGAACACTGAAGCTTTCTTT

j_gene: TRBJ2-7
v_gene: TRBV9
abundance: -
d_gene: TRBD1
len: 12
CDR3aa: CASSAQGVEQYF
CDR3nt: TGTGCCAGCAGCGCTCAGGGGGTCGAGCAGTACTTC

j_gene: TRBJ2-2
v_gene: TRBV27
abundance: -
d_gene: TRBD1
len: 15
CDR3aa: CASKTTGGNTGELFF
CDR3nt: TGTGCCAGCAAAACGACAGGGGGGAACACCGGGGAGCTGTTTTTT

j_gene: TRBJ1-4
v_gene: TRBV4-1
abundance: -
d_gene: -
len: 14
CDR3aa: CASSQDAGDEKLFF
CDR3nt: TGCGCCAGCAGCCAAGATGCAGGGGATGAAAAACTGTTTTTT

j_gene: TRBJ2-5
v_gene: TRBV27
abundance: -
d_gene: TRBD2
len: 17
CDR3aa: CASSSIAGGRRQETQYF
CDR3nt: TGTGCCAGCAGTTCAATAGCGGGGGGGCGGAGGCAAGAGACCCAGTACTTC

j_gene: TRBJ2-2
v_gene: TRBV4-1
abundance: -
d_gene: TRBD2
len: 17
CDR3aa: CASSQEGWPSGGGELFF
CDR3nt: TGCGCCAGCAGCCAAGAAGGGTGGCCTAGCGGGGGCGGGGAGCTGTTTTTT

j_gene: TRBJ2-5
v_gene: TRBV18
abundance: -
d_gene: -
len: 15
CDR3aa: CASSPPGQIQETQYF
CDR3nt: TGTGCCAGCTCACCACCCGGACAGATACAAGAGACCCAGTACTTC

j_gene: TRBJ1-1
v_gene: TRBV7-6
abundance: -
d_gene: TRBD1
len: 16
CDR3aa: CASSPYYGTGGTEAFF
CDR3nt: TGTGCCAGCAGCCCTTATTATGGGACAGGGGGCACTGAAGCTTTCTTT

j_gene: TRBJ1-1
v_gene: TRBV9
abundance: -
d_gene: TRBD1
len: 16
CDR3aa: CASSDRRDRENTEAFF
CDR3nt: TGTGCCAGCAGCGACCGCCGGGACAGGGAGAACACTGAAGCTTTCTTT

j_gene: TRBJ1-1
v_gene: TRBV9
abundance: -
d_gene: -
len: 13
CDR3aa: CASSERGGTEAFF
CDR3nt: TGTGCCAGCAGCGAACGGGGAGGCACTGAAGCTTTCTTT

j_gene: TRBJ1-5
v_gene: TRBV27
abundance: -
d_gene: -
len: 15
CDR3aa: CASSVTAYSNQPQHF
CDR3nt: TGTGCCAGCAGTGTAACAGCTTATAGCAATCAGCCCCAGCATTTT

j_gene: TRBJ1-2
v_gene: TRBV7-9
abundance: -
d_gene: TRBD1
len: 18
CDR3aa: CASSLAGDRSGPNYGYTF
CDR3nt: TGTGCCAGCAGCTTAGCCGGGGACAGGTCAGGCCCGAACTATGGCTACACCTTC

j_gene: TRBJ2-2
v_gene: TRBV5-1
abundance: -
d_gene: TRBD2
len: 16
CDR3aa: CASSRGAGERTGELFF
CDR3nt: TGCGCCAGCAGCCGTGGGGCGGGAGAGCGCACCGGGGAGCTGTTTTTT

j_gene: TRBJ1-5
v_gene: TRBV19
abundance: -
d_gene: -
len: 15
CDR3aa: CASNQGRNSNQPQHF
CDR3nt: TGTGCCTCTAATCAGGGCAGAAATAGCAATCAGCCCCAGCATTTT

j_gene: TRBJ2-7
v_gene: TRBV28
abundance: -
d_gene: TRBD1
len: 14
CDR3aa: CASSTGQGNYEQYF
CDR3nt: TGTGCCAGCAGCACGGGACAGGGAAACTACGAGCAGTACTTC

j_gene: TRBJ2-7
v_gene: TRBV7-8
abundance: -
d_gene: TRBD2
len: 18
CDR3aa: CASSLDPPGREGGYEQYF
CDR3nt: TGTGCCAGCAGCTTAGATCCCCCAGGGCGGGAGGGGGGCTACGAGCAGTACTTC

j_gene: TRBJ2-1
v_gene: TRBV14
abundance: -
d_gene: -
len: 11
CDR3aa: CASSQVGEQFF
CDR3nt: TGTGCCAGCAGCCAAGTCGGTGAGCAGTTCTTC

j_gene: TRBJ1-3
v_gene: TRBV10-3
abundance: -
d_gene: -
len: 16
CDR3aa: CAISEWRVKKGNTIYF
CDR3nt: TGTGCCATCAGTGAGTGGAGGGTCAAAAAAGGAAACACCATATATTTT

j_gene: TRBJ2-7
v_gene: TRBV21-1
abundance: -
d_gene: -
len: 12
CDR3aa: CASSKGGREQYF
CDR3nt: TGTGCCAGCAGCAAGGGGGGTAGAGAGCAGTACTTC

j_gene: TRBJ2-1
v_gene: TRBV29-1
abundance: -
d_gene: -
len: 16
CDR3aa: CSDGKAPGGERNEQFF
CDR3nt: TGCAGCGACGGAAAGGCCCCGGGCGGGGAACGCAATGAGCAGTTCTTC

j_gene: TRBJ2-3
v_gene: TRBV13
abundance: -
d_gene: TRBD2
len: 14
CDR3aa: CASRGGLAGAQQYF
CDR3nt: TGTGCCAGCAGGGGGGGACTAGCGGGGGCCCAGCAGTATTTT

j_gene: TRBJ1-1
v_gene: TRBV5-4
abundance: -
d_gene: TRBD1
len: 15
CDR3aa: CASTDQKGANTEAFF
CDR3nt: TGTGCCAGCACTGATCAAAAGGGGGCTAACACTGAAGCTTTCTTT

j_gene: TRBJ2-7
v_gene: TRBV19
abundance: -
d_gene: -
len: 12
CDR3aa: CASSIPSSEQYF
CDR3nt: TGTGCCAGTAGTATCCCCTCGAGCGAGCAGTACTTC

j_gene: TRBJ2-2
v_gene: TRBV11-2
abundance: -
d_gene: TRBD2
len: 19
CDR3aa: CASSAAPTSGGLNTGELFF
CDR3nt: TGTGCCAGCAGCGCAGCCCCCACTAGCGGGGGTCTGAACACCGGGGAGCTGTTTTTT

j_gene: TRBJ2-4
v_gene: TRBV27
abundance: -
d_gene: -
len: 13
CDR3aa: CASSYRRWDIQYF
CDR3nt: TGTGCCAGCAGCTACAGGAGATGGGACATTCAGTACTTC